The following is a TCR beta chain sequence with its context. CDR1 MGHRA and CDR2 YSYEKL come from the germline V gene. The CDR3 is made up of 16 amino acids. The trim removed 0 bases at V and 9 bases at J, leaving 12 bases unmatched. These data originate in a study of blood T cell repertoires in COVID-19. The wider study: Both acute and convalescent COVID-19 samples were obtained from the United States, Italy and Spain.

The protocol was immunoSEQ multiplex PCR, while the TCRdb copy is restricted to in-frame clones and leaves out a portion. The sample contains about 68,000 clones, 83% of which appear only once. The material sequenced was peripheral blood. The clonotype originates from a man older than 75 with acute or convalescent COVID-19. The chain carries TRBV4-1 and TRBJ2-3, with 7 bases that match TRBD2. The CDR3: CASSQDLAREDLTQYF. The CDR3 DNA follows: TGCGCCAGCAGCCAAGACCTAGCCCGGGAGGATTTAACGCAGTATTTT.